This TCR beta chain is from a study of blood T cell repertoires in COVID-19. Across the whole study: T cells, B-cell-depleted T cells, or PBMCs provided the cDNA or gDNA that served as material.

The Seattle site enrolled patients during active infection and followed them longitudinally. The CDR3 loop spans 20 amino acids. Germline V CDR1 and CDR2: LGHDT, YNNKEL (reference sequence). After removal of 0 bases from V and 0 bases from J, the junction contained 12 bases not matched to a gene. This clone was observed once. The table came from immunoSEQ multiplex PCR; TCRdb's copy has only in-frame clones and leaves some out. The data hold around 150,000 clones, with 80% to 95% observed a single time. J is TRBJ2-1 and V is TRBV3-1 (or the pseudogene TRBV3-2), with TRBD2 identical over 9 bases. The receptor's source is an older woman with COVID-19, enrolled during active disease. Source material: peripheral blood. The CDR3 nucleotides are TGTGCCAGCAGCCAAGATGTCCGGCTAGCGGGGCCGAGCTCCTACAATGAGCAGTTCTTC. This codes for CASSQDVRLAGPSSYNEQFF.